The 32 T cell receptor beta chains below come from one sample, sequenced in a study of blood T cells in healthy people across ages. For the second PCR, which ran for about 7 to 11 cycles, a sample-barcoded 5' primer and a J-beta primer mix were used. TCRdb reanalysed the 5' RACE reads using MiXCR and keeps one entry per CDR3 protein. This sample carries around 320,000 distinct CDR3 sequences, roughly 26% of them seen once, and the ten largest clones take 25% to 35%. Sequencing used blood. Receptors originate from a woman in her 70s in good health.

This clonotype was found a few times. The CDR3 DNA reads as TGCAGTGCTAGAGATTTCCGGACAGCCGTTGATCAGCCCCAGCATTTT. It specifies CSARDFRTAVDQPQHF. J is TRBJ1-5 and V is TRBV20-1; D might be TRBD1 (6 bases). Germline-derived CDR1 and CDR2 are DFQATT and SNEGSKA (reference sequence). This CDR3 contains 16 residues. Trimming removed 0 bases from V and 5 bases from J, with 17 bases in between.

This clonotype occurred a few times. The V and J genes are TRBV14 and TRBJ2-4; TRBD2 aligns across 13 bases. The CDR3 extends over 20 amino acids. Trimming at V came to 3 bases and at J to 3 bases, leaving 14 bases not matched to a gene. Per the germline V gene, CDR1 is SGHDN and CDR2 is FVKESK. The CDR3 loop reads CASSQASGLAGAFGKNIQYF. CDR3 sequence (DNA): TGTGCCAGCAGCCAGGCCTCCGGACTAGCGGGAGCGTTTGGCAAAAACATTCAGTACTTC.

A word on this clonotype: A much larger clone lies one base from this, so it may be a read error. This chain joins TRBV29-1 and TRBJ2-3, with D perhaps TRBD2 (5 bases). Between the trimmed V and J ends, which lost 4 bases and 9 bases, there was a span of 14 bases. CDR3 length: 12 amino acids. Germline loops: CDR1 SQVTM, CDR2 ANQGSEA. CDR3 residues: CSVADGVETQYF. The CDR3 coding sequence is TGCAGCGTTGCAGACGGGGTGGAAACGCAGTATTTT.

This clonotype was picked up a small number of times. The gene calls are TRBV20-1 and TRBJ2-1; D possibly corresponds to TRBD2 (5 bases). CDR1 is DFQATT and CDR2 is SNEGSKA in the germline V gene (reference sequence). The CDR3 covers 12 residues. Between the trimmed V and J ends, which lost 6 bases and 8 bases, there was a span of 14 bases. CDR3 bases: TGCAGTGCCCATGAAACTAGGGATGAGCAGTTCTTC. Its protein product is CSAHETRDEQFF.

The chain combines TRBV20-1 with TRBJ2-1; D uncertain. Germline loops: CDR1 DFQATT, CDR2 SNEGSKA (reference sequence). Trimming took off 3 bases at V and 7 bases at J, with 7 bases between the two ends. The CDR3 totals 11 residues. CDR3 nucleotide sequence: TGCAGTGCTAGTTCGCGTAATGAGCAGTTCTTC. Translation gives CSASSRNEQFF.

This clonotype was seen a few times. The chain combines TRBV28 with TRBJ2-5; TRBD2 agrees at 8 bases. With 5 bases clipped from V and 2 bases from J, the junction kept 10 bases outside the gene matches. Germline-derived CDR1 and CDR2 are MDHEN and SYDVKM. This CDR3 is built from 16 residues. CDR3 sequence reads: CASSLGGVAGQETQYF. The DNA for the CDR3 is TGTGCCAGCAGTCTGGGCGGAGTAGCGGGACAAGAGACCCAGTACTTC.

The DNA of the CDR3 is TGCGCCAGCAGTGAATCGACGGTCTCCTACAATGAGCAGTTCTTC. Residues: CASSESTVSYNEQFF. This sequence joins TRBV10-2 and TRBJ2-1, with D uncertain. Trimming removed 3 bases at V and 0 bases at J, with 9 bases between. The CDR3 has 15 amino acids. Germline CDR1 WSHSY, CDR2 SAAADI.

The chain couples TRBV9 to TRBJ1-3; weak D call: TRBD1 (5 bases). Germline values: CDR1 SGDLS, CDR2 YYNGEE. Trimming pared 3 bases from V and 0 bases from J, leaving 13 bases between. The CDR3 contains 16 residues. The CDR3 DNA sequence: TGTGCCAGCAGCGGAGACAGTCCTAGCTCTGGAAACACCATATATTTT. It encodes CASSGDSPSSGNTIYF.

This clonotype was seen more than once but under ten times. This sequence joins TRBV10-3 and TRBJ1-6, with 7 bases aligning to TRBD1. Losses at the gene ends were 6 bases for V and 7 bases for J; bases not matched to a gene: 6. Germline lookup yields CDR1 ENHRY and CDR2 SYGVKD. The CDR3 covers 14 residues. The CDR3 sequence: CAISRDRDNSPLHF. The CDR3 DNA is TGTGCCATCAGCCGGGACAGAGACAATTCACCCCTCCACTTT.

This clonotype was found once. One end of the junction fails to match germline, which may point to a read error. The chain couples TRBV7-2 to TRBJ2-1; D unclear. The DNA end lines up better with TRBJ2-7; the J call may be wrong. Looked up from germline, CDR1 is SGHTA and CDR2 is FQGNSA. This CDR3 contains 17 residues. The CDR3 bases are TGTGCCTGCAGCTTAGCATGGGCCGATGTCCGATCCTACGAGCAGTACTTC. Translated: CACSLAWADVRSYEQYF.

This rearrangement joins TRBV5-1 to TRBJ2-1; TRBD2 matches 12 bases. CDR3 length: 13 amino acids. Trimming cost V 1 base and J 13 bases; bases outside gene matches: 3. Germline CDR1 reads SGHRS; CDR2 reads YFSETQ. The CDR3 DNA follows: TGCGCCAGCAGCTTGCCTAGCGGGAGGGATCAGTTCTTC. Translated: CASSLPSGRDQFF.

Here the CDR3 reads CASSLVGVDNEQFF. CDR3 nucleotide sequence: TGTGCCAGCAGCTTAGTTGGGGTTGACAATGAGCAGTTCTTC. V is TRBV7-8 and J is TRBJ2-1, with no clear D. Looked up from germline, CDR1 is SGHVS and CDR2 is FQNEAQ. The CDR3 extends over 14 amino acids. Trimming removed 1 base at V and 5 bases at J, with 9 bases between.

A few counts support this clonotype. The chain employs TRBV3-1 and TRBJ1-2; 8 nucleotides line up with TRBD1. V dropped 1 base and J dropped 3; count of bases not matched to a gene: 4. The CDR3 length is 15 residues. Germline CDR1 is LGHDT and CDR2 is YNNKEL (reference sequence). As DNA, the CDR3 is TGTGCCAGCAGCCAAGGCAGGGGGCAGCACTATGGCTACACCTTC. The encoded protein is CASSQGRGQHYGYTF.

The chain employs TRBV30 and TRBJ1-3; the D is unclear. Germline V gives CDR1 GTSNPN, CDR2 SVGIG (reference sequence). The length of the CDR3 is 14 residues. Trimming took off 1 base at V and 2 bases at J, with 9 bases between the two ends. This CDR3 is CAWSGGRTGNTIYF. The DNA for the CDR3 is TGTGCCTGGAGTGGAGGGCGTACTGGAAACACCATATATTTT.

This clonotype was counted between two and nine times. This chain uses TRBV20-1 with TRBJ1-2; TRBD1 agrees at 9 bases. The CDR3 covers 13 residues. J was trimmed by 4 bases and V by 6 bases; bases with no gene match: 6. Germline V lookup: CDR1 DFQATT, CDR2 SNEGSKA (reference sequence). As DNA, the CDR3 is TGCAGTGCCATAGGGGACAGGGTCTATGGCTACACCTTC. This sequence encodes CSAIGDRVYGYTF.

CDR3: CASSPGTASIYNEQFF. The CDR3 nucleotides read TGCGCCAGCAGTCCTGGGACAGCCTCAATCTACAATGAGCAGTTCTTC. J is TRBJ2-1 and V is TRBV5-1, with 7 bases aligning to TRBD1. Germline V gene sequence: CDR1 SGHRS, CDR2 YFSETQ. Unmatched junction bases numbered 11, after V lost 5 bases and J lost 3 bases. The CDR3 is 16 amino acids.

The chain employs TRBV5-1 and TRBJ2-5; D not resolved. V lost 3 bases and J lost 1, with 7 bases in between. The CDR3 is made up of 13 amino acids. The V gene's germline CDR1 is SGHRS and CDR2 YFSETQ. The CDR3 sequence: CASSSQSQETQYF. In nucleotides, the CDR3 is TGCGCCAGCAGCTCGCAAAGCCAAGAGACCCAGTACTTC.

This clonotype was seen only a few times. This sequence joins TRBV20-1 and TRBJ1-5, with D perhaps TRBD1 (5 bases). Germline V gives CDR1 DFQATT, CDR2 SNEGSKA (reference sequence). V gave up 7 bases and J gave up 4 bases, with 11 bases separating them. The CDR3 is made up of 12 amino acids. CDR3 nucleotides: TGCAGTGGGGGGGGACCAAATCAGCCCCAGCATTTT. Its protein is CSGGGPNQPQHF.

This clonotype came up a few times. V and J are TRBV18 and TRBJ2-1; perhaps D is TRBD1 or TRBD2 (5 bases each). The CDR3 is 16 residues long. Germline V gene data show CDR1 as KGHSH and CDR2 as LQKENI. V gave up 2 bases and J gave up 2 bases, with 13 bases separating them. The CDR3 is CASSPVAGGTYNEQFF. Written as DNA, the CDR3 is TGTGCCAGCTCACCAGTAGCTGGGGGTACCTACAATGAGCAGTTCTTC.

The genes are TRBV3-1 and TRBJ1-1; the match to TRBD1 covers 7 bases. Germline CDR1 LGHDT, CDR2 YNNKEL (reference sequence). Unmatched junction bases numbered 5, after V lost 7 bases and J lost 0 bases. The CDR3 extends over 14 amino acids. The CDR3 reads CASTGQKMNTEAFF. CDR3 bases: TGTGCCAGCACGGGACAGAAAATGAACACTGAAGCTTTCTTT.

This clonotype was counted once. The rearrangement uses TRBV5-1 and TRBJ2-7; possibly TRBD2 for D (7 bases). This CDR3 has 13 residues. Deletions cut 4 bases from V and 4 bases from J, with 12 bases between. CDR1 SGHRS and CDR2 YFSETQ come from the germline V gene. DNA of the CDR3: TGCGCCAGCAGCGGTGAGGGGGGGTACGAGCAGTACTTC. Its protein product is CASSGEGGYEQYF.

V is TRBV27 and J is TRBJ1-4; D is possibly TRBD1 (5 bases). Looked up from germline, CDR1 is MNHEY and CDR2 is SMNVEV (reference sequence). The CDR3 extends over 17 amino acids. V gave up 8 bases and J gave up 8 bases, with 27 bases separating them. Written as DNA, the CDR3 is TGTGCCAGCGGCTTTCAAGGGACGGACCCTTGGAGGGAAAAACTGTTTTTT. Translation gives CASGFQGTDPWREKLFF.

This clonotype has at least ten counts. The J gene is TRBJ2-3, the V gene TRBV20-1; D gene uncertain. The CDR3 extends over 13 amino acids. Trimming shortened V by 6 bases and J by 1 base, and 11 bases separated the two germline ends. The germline CDR1 and CDR2 sequences are DFQATT and SNEGSKA (reference sequence). CDR3 residues: CSAGAERTDTQYF. The CDR3 region has the DNA TGCAGTGCGGGCGCGGAGCGCACAGATACGCAGTATTTT.

This clonotype has more than one count but fewer than ten. The rearrangement uses TRBV9 and TRBJ2-7; D possibly corresponds to TRBD2 (6 bases). The J call may be wrong; the DNA end is better matched by TRBJ2-5. The CDR3 runs 15 residues. Germline CDR1 is SGDLS and CDR2 is YYNGEE. The CDR3 region is CASSVRDSFQETQYF. The DNA for the CDR3 is TGTGCCAGCAGCGTCAGGGACTCCTTCCAAGAGACCCAGTACTTC.

The chain links TRBV20-1 to TRBJ2-1, with TRBD2 as a possible D gene (6 bases). The CDR3 spans 14 residues. The V end was cut by 3 bases, the J end by 8 bases, with 17 bases between. Germline assignment: CDR1 DFQATT and CDR2 SNEGSKA (reference sequence). CDR3 sequence (DNA): TGCAGTGCTAGGACGGGAGTAACGGACCATGAGCAGTTCTTC. Protein: CSARTGVTDHEQFF.

The V call is TRBV27, the J call TRBJ2-5; D is unresolved. The J call could be wrong; TRBJ2-7 is a better fit for the DNA end. Looked up from germline, CDR1 is MNHEY and CDR2 is SMNVEV (reference sequence). The length of the CDR3 is 14 residues. Here the CDR3 reads CASSLGQDTYEQYF. The CDR3 DNA is TGTGCCAGCAGTTTAGGGCAGGATACCTACGAGCAGTACTTC.

This clonotype was observed a handful of times. V gene TRBV28 combines with J gene TRBJ1-4, with D perhaps TRBD1 (5 bases). The CDR3 has 15 residues. V lost 5 bases and J 3 bases, leaving 13 bases between the germline ends. The germline V gene has CDR1 MDHEN and CDR2 SYDVKM. As DNA, the CDR3 is TGTGCCAGCAGTAGGACCGGGACGGCTAATGAAAAACTGTTTTTT. Its translation: CASSRTGTANEKLFF. Complete variable domain (other parts from reference TRBV28 and TRBJ1-4): DVKVTQSSRYLVKRTGEKVFLECVQDMDHENMFWYRQDPGLGLRLIYFSYDVKMKEKGDIPEGYSVSREKKERFSLILESASTNQTSMYLCASSRTGTANEKLFFGSGTQLSVL.

J is TRBJ2-7 and V is TRBV7-9, with D possibly TRBD1 on 5 matching bases. The CDR3 runs to 13 residues. V was pared by 11 bases and J by 6 bases, with 20 bases between. Germline CDR1 and CDR2: SEHNR and FQNEAQ (reference sequence). CDR3 in amino acids: CAPKLRERREQYF. CDR3 in DNA: TGTGCCCCAAAGCTCAGGGAAAGGCGCGAGCAGTACTTC. Full variable domain (remainder filled in from reference TRBV7-9 and TRBJ2-7): DTGVSQNPRHKITKRGQNVTFRCDPISEHNRLYWYRQTLGQGPEFLTYFQNEAQLEKSRLLSDRFSAERPKGSFSTLEIQRTEQGDSAMYLCAPKLRERREQYFGPGTRLTVT.

The CDR3 spells CASSSTGAGDSPLHF. The CDR3, as DNA: TGTGCCAGCAGCTCCACAGGGGCGGGTGATTCACCCCTCCACTTT. The J gene is TRBJ1-6, the V gene TRBV7-9; 7 bases agree with TRBD1. The V and J ends lost 4 bases and 8 bases, in that order; junction bases with no gene match: 8. Looked up from germline, CDR1 is SEHNR and CDR2 is FQNEAQ (reference sequence). CDR3 size: 15 residues.

The table lists this clonotype with a few counts. This chain uses TRBV12-3 or TRBV12-4 with TRBJ1-5; D uncertain. The CDR3 has 11 amino acids. Trimming shortened V by 5 bases and J by 9 bases, and 8 bases separated the two germline ends. The CDR3 protein is CASSAAGPQHF. In DNA form, the CDR3 reads TGTGCCAGCAGTGCTGCTGGGCCCCAGCATTTT.

CDR3 sequence (DNA): TGTGCCAGCAGCCTCCGTCCGGGCACAGATACGCAGTATTTT. Encoded protein: CASSLRPGTDTQYF. The chain couples TRBV6-6 to TRBJ2-3; D not resolved. Germline V gene sequence: CDR1 MNHNY, CDR2 SVGAGI (reference sequence). The V gene lost 6 bases and the J gene lost 1 base, with 11 bases spanning the gap. This CDR3 is 14 amino acids long.

For the CDR3, the DNA is TGCAGTGCTAGATTGCTAGCCGGGGAGCTGTTTTTT. It yields the protein CSARLLAGELFF. The rearrangement joins TRBV20-1 to TRBJ2-2; D remains unclear. The CDR3 has 12 residues. Germline loops: CDR1 DFQATT, CDR2 SNEGSKA (reference sequence). V lost 2 bases, J lost 6 bases, and 7 bases lay in between.